Listed below are T cell receptor beta chains from one sample, sequenced in a study of esophageal squamous cell carcinoma under preoperative chemotherapy. TCRdb itself ran the PCR reads through MiXCR, one entry per CDR3 protein. The repertoire holds 34,000 or so distinct CDR3 sequences, about half seen once, with around 23% in the top ten. Sampling was done from a patient given preoperative chemotherapy. The receptors stem from a human donor with esophageal squamous cell carcinoma. The donor label of this sample is uncertain. Each CDR3 is given with its conserved first and last residue. The order of the fields is V gene, J gene, clone size, D gene, CDR3 protein, CDR3 DNA. The D gene is left open where the match is weak. Clone size is shown for a subset of rows, as once, few, many or a class of expanded clone.

v_call: TRBV7-8
j_call: TRBJ2-2
clone_size: .
d_call: .
cdr3_aa: CASSLRQGTGELFF
cdr3_nt: TGTGCCAGCAGCTTAAGGCAGGGGACCGGGGAGCTGTTTTTT

v_call: TRBV10-3
j_call: TRBJ2-4
clone_size: .
d_call: TRBD1
cdr3_aa: CAIRGLGATNIQYF
cdr3_nt: TGCGCCATCAGGGGGCTGGGAGCCACAAACATTCAGTACTTT

v_call: TRBV12-3/TRBV12-4
j_call: TRBJ2-2
clone_size: few
d_call: TRBD1
cdr3_aa: CASSLGTGNTGELFF
cdr3_nt: TGTGCCAGCAGTTTAGGGACAGGGAACACCGGGGAGCTGTTTTTT

v_call: TRBV7-8
j_call: TRBJ2-5
clone_size: .
d_call: TRBD2
cdr3_aa: CASRSLAGRDRETQYF
cdr3_nt: TGTGCCAGCAGGAGCCTAGCGGGCCGTGACCGTGAGACCCAGTACTTC

v_call: TRBV7-2
j_call: TRBJ2-7
clone_size: medium-sized
d_call: TRBD2
cdr3_aa: CASSQIGRVNEQYF
cdr3_nt: TGTGCCAGCAGCCAAATCGGGAGGGTCAACGAGCAGTACTTC

v_call: TRBV7-2
j_call: TRBJ2-5
clone_size: few
d_call: .
cdr3_aa: CASSPPSEETQYF
cdr3_nt: TGTGCCAGCAGCCCTCCTAGCGAAGAGACCCAGTACTTC

v_call: TRBV11-3
j_call: TRBJ2-3
clone_size: .
d_call: .
cdr3_aa: CASSSWAVSTETQFF
cdr3_nt: TGTGCCAGCAGTTCGTGGGCTGTGAGTACAGAGACGCAGTTTTTT

v_call: TRBV7-2
j_call: TRBJ2-4
clone_size: .
d_call: .
cdr3_aa: CASSAAGRGAKDTQYF
cdr3_nt: TGTGCCAGCAGCGCCGCGGGGAGGGGGGCCAAAGACACTCAGTACTTC

v_call: TRBV20-1
j_call: TRBJ2-1
clone_size: .
d_call: TRBD2
cdr3_aa: CSGGYGGAGSGEQFF
cdr3_nt: TGCAGCGGGGGGTACGGGGGGGCCGGCTCTGGTGAGCAGTTCTTC

v_call: TRBV7-9
j_call: TRBJ2-1
clone_size: few
d_call: TRBD2
cdr3_aa: CASSSGTSGRARNEQFF
cdr3_nt: TGTGCCAGCAGTTCCGGGACTAGCGGGAGGGCCCGCAATGAGCAGTTCTTC

v_call: TRBV7-9
j_call: TRBJ1-4
clone_size: .
d_call: .
cdr3_aa: CASCRAGNEKLFF
cdr3_nt: TGTGCCAGCTGCAGGGCAGGGAACGAAAAACTGTTTTTT

v_call: TRBV12-3/TRBV12-4
j_call: TRBJ2-3
clone_size: .
d_call: .
cdr3_aa: CASRATSLGAKDTQYF
cdr3_nt: TGTGCCAGCCGTGCTACTAGCCTGGGAGCCAAAGACACTCAGTACTTT

v_call: TRBV19
j_call: TRBJ1-2
clone_size: .
d_call: .
cdr3_aa: CASARPRRGFYGYTF
cdr3_nt: TGTGCCAGCGCTCGACCCAGACGGGGATTCTATGGCTACACCTTC

v_call: TRBV7-2
j_call: TRBJ2-3
clone_size: .
d_call: .
cdr3_aa: CGGRSGLATDTQYF
cdr3_nt: TGCGGCGGCAGGTCGGGGCTAGCAACAGATACTCAGTACTTT

v_call: TRBV27
j_call: TRBJ1-2
clone_size: many
d_call: TRBD1
cdr3_aa: CASSPDRGLFYGYTF
cdr3_nt: TGTGCCAGCAGTCCGGACAGGGGGCTATTCTATGGCTACACCTTC

v_call: TRBV7-2
j_call: TRBJ2-1
clone_size: many
d_call: TRBD2
cdr3_aa: CASSLSSGSVHEQFF
cdr3_nt: TGTGCCAGCAGCTTATCTAGCGGGAGCGTCCATGAGCAGTTCTTC

v_call: TRBV5-8
j_call: TRBJ1-1
clone_size: .
d_call: .
cdr3_aa: CATRAYGGLNTEAFF
cdr3_nt: TGTGCCACCCGGGCATACGGGGGATTGAACACTGAAGCTTTCTTT

v_call: TRBV7-9
j_call: TRBJ2-7
clone_size: .
d_call: TRBD2
cdr3_aa: CARSGGNNEQYF
cdr3_nt: TGTGCCAGGAGCGGGGGAAACAATGAGCAGTACTTC

v_call: TRBV5-1
j_call: TRBJ2-3
clone_size: many
d_call: TRBD1
cdr3_aa: CASSKLTGSFTDTQYF
cdr3_nt: TGCGCCAGCAGCAAATTGACAGGGTCCTTCACAGATACGCAGTATTTT

v_call: TRBV7-6
j_call: TRBJ2-2
clone_size: .
d_call: TRBD1
cdr3_aa: CASSFRDRGHTGELFF
cdr3_nt: TGTGCCAGCAGCTTTCGGGACAGGGGGCACACCGGGGAGCTGTTTTTT

v_call: TRBV5-1
j_call: TRBJ2-3
clone_size: .
d_call: TRBD2
cdr3_aa: CASSPGLAGTDTQYF
cdr3_nt: TGCGCCAGCAGCCCCGGACTAGCAGGGACAGATACGCAGTATTTT

v_call: TRBV12-3/TRBV12-4
j_call: TRBJ2-7
clone_size: few
d_call: TRBD1
cdr3_aa: CASSHAGTAYEQYF
cdr3_nt: TGTGCCAGCAGTCATGCCGGGACAGCATACGAGCAGTACTTC

v_call: TRBV7-3
j_call: TRBJ2-2
clone_size: .
d_call: TRBD2
cdr3_aa: CASSLDSAGGNTGELFF
cdr3_nt: TGTGCCAGCAGCTTAGACTCAGCGGGAGGAAACACCGGGGAGCTGTTTTTT

v_call: TRBV6-2/TRBV6-3
j_call: TRBJ2-2
clone_size: .
d_call: .
cdr3_aa: CASSYSWNTGKLYF
cdr3_nt: TGTGCCAGCAGTTACTCTTGGAACACCGGGAAGCTGTATTTT

v_call: TRBV20-1
j_call: TRBJ1-2
clone_size: .
d_call: TRBD1
cdr3_aa: CSASRDSYGYTF
cdr3_nt: TGCAGTGCTAGTCGGGACAGCTATGGCTACACCTTC

v_call: TRBV10-3
j_call: TRBJ2-3
clone_size: .
d_call: TRBD2
cdr3_aa: CAINGRGSGGTDTQYF
cdr3_nt: TGTGCCATCAACGGGAGGGGTAGCGGGGGCACAGATACGCAGTATTTT

v_call: TRBV7-2
j_call: TRBJ2-3
clone_size: .
d_call: TRBD2
cdr3_aa: CASSQYGASGGRNTDTQYF
cdr3_nt: TGTGCCAGCAGCCAATACGGGGCTAGCGGGGGCCGTAACACAGATACGCAGTATTTT

v_call: TRBV27
j_call: TRBJ2-1
clone_size: .
d_call: .
cdr3_aa: CASSSFGEQFF
cdr3_nt: TGTGCCAGCAGCTCCTTCGGTGAGCAGTTCTTC

v_call: TRBV7-6
j_call: TRBJ2-1
clone_size: .
d_call: .
cdr3_aa: CASSLGQGLAETQFF
cdr3_nt: TGTGCCAGCAGCTTAGGCCAGGGGCTTGCAGAGACCCAGTTCTTC

v_call: TRBV7-9
j_call: TRBJ2-1
clone_size: .
d_call: TRBD2
cdr3_aa: CASSFESGSRTNEQFF
cdr3_nt: TGTGCCAGCAGCTTCGAGAGCGGGAGTAGGACCAATGAGCAGTTCTTC

v_call: TRBV7-2
j_call: TRBJ2-5
clone_size: .
d_call: .
cdr3_aa: CARLGGRAKETQYF
cdr3_nt: TGTGCGAGGCTCGGGGGCCGTGCCAAAGAGACCCAGTACTTC

v_call: TRBV7-2
j_call: TRBJ2-4
clone_size: .
d_call: .
cdr3_aa: CPGSGRGGKDTQYF
cdr3_nt: TGTCCCGGCAGCGGGCGCGGAGGCAAAGACACGCAGTACTTC

v_call: TRBV7-9
j_call: TRBJ2-1
clone_size: .
d_call: TRBD2
cdr3_aa: CASSPEGTSGTSRDEQFF
cdr3_nt: TGTGCCAGCAGCCCAGAGGGGACTAGCGGGACCAGCCGGGATGAGCAGTTCTTC

v_call: TRBV27
j_call: TRBJ2-3
clone_size: .
d_call: .
cdr3_aa: CASSLYAGLAASSPDTQYF
cdr3_nt: TGTGCCAGCAGTTTATATGCGGGGCTGGCCGCCAGTAGCCCAGATACGCAGTATTTC

v_call: TRBV7-7
j_call: TRBJ2-5
clone_size: .
d_call: .
cdr3_aa: CASSAGPRETQYF
cdr3_nt: TGTGCCAGCAGCGCCGGACCCCGGGAGACCCAGTACTTC

v_call: TRBV7-2
j_call: TRBJ2-2
clone_size: .
d_call: .
cdr3_aa: CASSLQGWTGELFF
cdr3_nt: TGTGCCAGCAGCCTACAGGGTTGGACCGGGGAGCTGTTTTTT

v_call: TRBV12-5
j_call: TRBJ2-3
clone_size: few
d_call: TRBD1
cdr3_aa: CASGASGGDTQYF
cdr3_nt: TGTGCTAGTGGAGCCTCAGGGGGAGATACGCAGTATTTT

v_call: TRBV11-3
j_call: TRBJ2-1
clone_size: many
d_call: TRBD1
cdr3_aa: CASSPGQGTDEQFF
cdr3_nt: TGTGCCAGCAGCCCGGGACAGGGGACCGATGAGCAGTTCTTC

v_call: TRBV4-1
j_call: TRBJ2-2
clone_size: few
d_call: TRBD2
cdr3_aa: CASSRGGNGELFF
cdr3_nt: TGCGCCAGCAGCCGCGGGGGGAACGGGGAGCTGTTTTTT

v_call: TRBV7-9
j_call: TRBJ2-5
clone_size: .
d_call: TRBD2
cdr3_aa: CASSRYTSEVETQYF
cdr3_nt: TGTGCCAGCAGCCGTTATACTAGCGAGGTCGAGACCCAGTACTTC

v_call: TRBV10-3
j_call: TRBJ2-3
clone_size: .
d_call: .
cdr3_aa: CAISLGGGVDTQYF
cdr3_nt: TGTGCCATCAGTCTCGGAGGGGGAGTAGATACGCAGTATTTT

v_call: TRBV7-2
j_call: TRBJ2-3
clone_size: .
d_call: .
cdr3_aa: CASSFPWVRATDTQYF
cdr3_nt: TGTGCGAGCAGCTTTCCGTGGGTGCGAGCCACAGACACTCAGTATTTC

v_call: TRBV11-1
j_call: TRBJ2-2
clone_size: .
d_call: .
cdr3_aa: CASSLGTHGRSTGTLYF
cdr3_nt: TGTGCCAGCAGCTTAGGGACTCACGGGAGGAGCACAGGGACGCTGTATTTT

v_call: TRBV6-2/TRBV6-3
j_call: TRBJ2-1
clone_size: many
d_call: .
cdr3_aa: CASSFSGREVGEQFF
cdr3_nt: TGTGCCAGCAGTTTCAGCGGGCGTGAGGTGGGAGAGCAGTTCTTC

v_call: TRBV7-2
j_call: TRBJ2-3
clone_size: .
d_call: .
cdr3_aa: CASRLAVLNTGALYF
cdr3_nt: TGTGCCAGCAGATTAGCGGTGTTGAACACCGGGGCGCTGTATTTT

v_call: TRBV7-8
j_call: TRBJ2-3
clone_size: .
d_call: .
cdr3_aa: CASSGWAPGAENTQYF
cdr3_nt: TGTGCCAGCAGCGGGTGGGCTCCCGGAGCCGAAAATACGCAGTATTTT

v_call: TRBV7-9
j_call: TRBJ2-7
clone_size: few
d_call: .
cdr3_aa: CASSVAGISYEQYF
cdr3_nt: TGTGCCAGCAGCGTAGCCGGGATTTCCTACGAGCAGTACTTC

v_call: TRBV10-3
j_call: TRBJ2-5
clone_size: .
d_call: .
cdr3_aa: CATVGETSQLF
cdr3_nt: TGTGCCACAGTGGGGGAAACGTCCCAGCTCTTC

v_call: TRBV10-3
j_call: TRBJ2-5
clone_size: once
d_call: .
cdr3_aa: CACAGNGGGDQETQYF
cdr3_nt: TGTGCTTGCGCGGGGAACGGGGGCGGCGACCAAGAGACGCAGTACTTC

v_call: TRBV7-8
j_call: TRBJ2-3
clone_size: .
d_call: .
cdr3_aa: CASSRLEGVSTDAQYF
cdr3_nt: TGTGCCAGCAGCCGCCTAGAGGGTGTAAGCACCGATGCGCAGTATTTT

v_call: TRBV7-8
j_call: TRBJ2-3
clone_size: .
d_call: TRBD1
cdr3_aa: CASSLGTKGTDTQYF
cdr3_nt: TGTGCCAGCAGCTTAGGGACAAAAGGGACAGATACGCAGTATTTC

v_call: TRBV7-2
j_call: TRBJ2-7
clone_size: .
d_call: TRBD2
cdr3_aa: CASSLTSGADNEQYF
cdr3_nt: TGTGCCAGCAGCTTAACTAGCGGAGCCGACAATGAGCAGTACTTC

v_call: TRBV12-3/TRBV12-4
j_call: TRBJ2-1
clone_size: many
d_call: .
cdr3_aa: CASSLIYNEQFF
cdr3_nt: TGTGCCAGCAGTTTAATATACAATGAGCAGTTCTTC

v_call: TRBV7-6
j_call: TRBJ2-3
clone_size: many
d_call: .
cdr3_aa: CASSLVEPGGGTDTQYF
cdr3_nt: TGTGCCAGCAGCTTAGTTGAGCCAGGGGGAGGAACAGATACGCAGTATTTT

v_call: TRBV7-2
j_call: TRBJ2-4
clone_size: .
d_call: TRBD1
cdr3_aa: CGSTGTEAKNTQYF
cdr3_nt: TGCGGCAGCACGGGGACAGAAGCCAAAAATACGCAGTACTTC

v_call: TRBV7-8
j_call: TRBJ2-2
clone_size: .
d_call: .
cdr3_aa: CASSLAGGTGTLFF
cdr3_nt: TGTGCCAGCAGCTTAGCGGGGGGCACCGGTACGCTGTTTTTT

v_call: TRBV6-2/TRBV6-3
j_call: TRBJ2-7
clone_size: few
d_call: TRBD1
cdr3_aa: CASTDREDGPYEQYF
cdr3_nt: TGTGCCAGCACGGACAGGGAGGACGGGCCCTACGAGCAGTACTTC

v_call: TRBV6-5
j_call: TRBJ2-3
clone_size: .
d_call: .
cdr3_aa: CASSYVGGGNADTQFF
cdr3_nt: .